These T cell receptor beta chains were read from a single sample in a study of T-cell memory formation after mild COVID-19. TCRdb re-analysed the 5' RACE reads in MiXCR, keeping a single row per CDR3 protein. The data hold 250,000 to 300,000 distinct CDR3 sequences, with over 15% observed a single time. Sample: PBMCs or a T cell subset sorted from them (not recorded which). These receptors came from a man between 18 and 35 years old who had mild COVID-19 (a few samples of this study predate the infection). Cell type and time point are not known. Both conserved end residues are part of each CDR3. The order of the fields is V gene, D gene, clone size, J gene, CDR3 protein, CDR3 DNA. A D gene is named only where the DNA matches it firmly. The size of a clone is reported for some rows only, either as once, few or many, or as a class for expanded clones.

v_call: TRBV19; d_call: TRBD1; clone_size: .; j_call: TRBJ2-3; cdr3_aa: CASTDRGRTMDTQYF; cdr3_nt: TGTGCCAGTACTGACAGGGGGCGCACGATGGATACGCAGTATTTT
v_call: TRBV4-3; d_call: TRBD1; clone_size: .; j_call: TRBJ2-1; cdr3_aa: CASSQEFLGTGDYNEQFF; cdr3_nt: TGCGCCAGCAGCCAAGAATTTTTAGGGACAGGAGACTACAATGAGCAGTTCTTC
v_call: TRBV5-8; d_call: .; clone_size: .; j_call: TRBJ2-1; cdr3_aa: CARSWAGASYNEQFF; cdr3_nt: TGTGCCAGAAGCTGGGCGGGGGCCTCCTACAATGAGCAGTTCTTC
v_call: TRBV6-1; d_call: TRBD2; clone_size: .; j_call: TRBJ2-5; cdr3_aa: CASSDRFGLAAKETQYF; cdr3_nt: TGTGCCAGCAGTGATAGGTTTGGACTAGCAGCGAAAGAGACCCAGTACTTC
v_call: TRBV5-1; d_call: TRBD2; clone_size: .; j_call: TRBJ2-1; cdr3_aa: CASSLGLAGVAYNEQFF; cdr3_nt: TGCGCCAGCAGCTTGGGCTTAGCGGGGGTCGCCTACAATGAGCAGTTCTTC
v_call: TRBV2; d_call: .; clone_size: .; j_call: TRBJ1-2; cdr3_aa: CASSSWGYTF; cdr3_nt: TGTGCCAGCAGCAGTTGGGGCTACACCTTC
v_call: TRBV5-5; d_call: TRBD1; clone_size: few; j_call: TRBJ1-3; cdr3_aa: CASSLRGQAFSGNTIYF; cdr3_nt: TGTGCCAGCAGCTTGAGGGGACAGGCCTTCTCTGGAAACACCATATATTTT
v_call: TRBV30; d_call: .; clone_size: few; j_call: TRBJ1-6; cdr3_aa: CAWSEGLNSPLHF; cdr3_nt: TGTGCCTGGAGTGAGGGTCTTAATTCACCCCTCCACTTT
v_call: TRBV28; d_call: .; clone_size: few; j_call: TRBJ2-7; cdr3_aa: CASRFWGYEQYF; cdr3_nt: TGTGCCAGCAGATTCTGGGGCTACGAGCAGTACTTC
v_call: TRBV3-1; d_call: TRBD1; clone_size: .; j_call: TRBJ1-1; cdr3_aa: CASSRTDRGAEAFF; cdr3_nt: TGTGCCAGCAGCCGAACGGACAGGGGGGCTGAAGCTTTCTTT
v_call: TRBV27; d_call: .; clone_size: .; j_call: TRBJ2-5; cdr3_aa: CASSFEGGYMEAQYF; cdr3_nt: TGTGCCAGCAGTTTCGAGGGGGGCTACATGGAGGCCCAGTACTTC
v_call: TRBV5-1; d_call: .; clone_size: few; j_call: TRBJ1-1; cdr3_aa: CASSLLGQEAFF; cdr3_nt: TGCGCCAGCAGCTTACTGGGGCAAGAAGCTTTCTTT
v_call: TRBV20-1; d_call: .; clone_size: .; j_call: TRBJ2-1; cdr3_aa: CSARAGAIYNEQFF; cdr3_nt: TGCAGTGCTAGAGCGGGGGCCATCTACAATGAGCAGTTCTTC
v_call: TRBV7-9; d_call: .; clone_size: .; j_call: TRBJ2-1; cdr3_aa: CASSLVRRSNEQFF; cdr3_nt: TGTGCCAGCAGCTTAGTGCGACGCAGCAATGAGCAGTTCTTC
v_call: TRBV6-5; d_call: .; clone_size: few; j_call: TRBJ2-3; cdr3_aa: CASSYSGRGAGADTQYF; cdr3_nt: TGTGCCAGCAGTTACTCAGGAAGGGGGGCCGGGGCAGATACGCAGTATTTT
v_call: TRBV6-6; d_call: .; clone_size: few; j_call: TRBJ2-2; cdr3_aa: CASSYSQPNTGELFF; cdr3_nt: TGTGCCAGCAGTTACTCCCAGCCGAACACCGGGGAGCTGTTTTTT
v_call: TRBV28; d_call: TRBD2; clone_size: .; j_call: TRBJ2-1; cdr3_aa: CALNGPSGGLNEQFF; cdr3_nt: TGTGCCCTCAACGGGCCTAGCGGGGGCCTTAATGAGCAGTTCTTC
v_call: TRBV7-2; d_call: .; clone_size: few; j_call: TRBJ2-1; cdr3_aa: CASSRYNSLRGEQFF; cdr3_nt: TGTGCCAGCAGCCGATACAACAGTCTCCGGGGTGAGCAGTTCTTC
v_call: TRBV27; d_call: .; clone_size: few; j_call: TRBJ1-2; cdr3_aa: CASSLSPGQIGYYGYTF; cdr3_nt: TGTGCCAGCAGTTTATCGCCCGGACAGATCGGCTACTATGGCTACACCTTC
v_call: TRBV25-1; d_call: .; clone_size: .; j_call: TRBJ1-2; cdr3_aa: CASSLGGIRGYTF; cdr3_nt: TGTGCCAGCAGCTTGGGGGGGATAAGGGGCTACACCTTC
v_call: TRBV5-1; d_call: TRBD2; clone_size: .; j_call: TRBJ2-3; cdr3_aa: CASSLVRGDYTDTQYF; cdr3_nt: TGCGCCAGCAGCTTGGTACGCGGGGACTACACAGATACGCAGTATTTT
v_call: TRBV12-3/TRBV12-4; d_call: TRBD1; clone_size: .; j_call: TRBJ1-2; cdr3_aa: CASSQQTGLYGYTF; cdr3_nt: TGTGCCAGCAGTCAACAGACAGGGCTATATGGCTACACCTTC
v_call: TRBV7-2; d_call: .; clone_size: .; j_call: TRBJ2-7; cdr3_aa: CASSLQGGTYEQYF; cdr3_nt: TGTGCCAGCAGCTTACAGGGAGGTACCTACGAGCAGTACTTC
v_call: TRBV5-1; d_call: .; clone_size: .; j_call: TRBJ1-1; cdr3_aa: CASSLGQTAYTEAFF; cdr3_nt: TGCGCCAGCAGCTTGGGGCAGACAGCTTACACTGAAGCTTTCTTT
v_call: TRBV6-2/TRBV6-3; d_call: .; clone_size: .; j_call: TRBJ2-7; cdr3_aa: CASSYSSDGASRAYEQYF; cdr3_nt: TGTGCCAGCAGTTACTCTTCGGACGGAGCCTCGCGCGCCTACGAGCAGTACTTC
v_call: TRBV7-2; d_call: TRBD2; clone_size: .; j_call: TRBJ2-2; cdr3_aa: CASSLVSVAGTGELFF; cdr3_nt: TGTGCCAGCAGCTTAGTATCAGTAGCGGGGACCGGGGAGCTGTTTTTT
v_call: TRBV20-1; d_call: .; clone_size: .; j_call: TRBJ1-1; cdr3_aa: CSARAGRAETEAFF; cdr3_nt: TGCAGTGCTCGAGCGGGCCGGGCAGAGACTGAAGCTTTCTTT
v_call: TRBV20-1; d_call: .; clone_size: .; j_call: TRBJ2-3; cdr3_aa: CSARDLVGADTQYF; cdr3_nt: TGCAGTGCTAGGGACCTCGTGGGGGCAGATACGCAGTATTTT
v_call: TRBV4-1; d_call: TRBD1; clone_size: .; j_call: TRBJ1-2; cdr3_aa: CASSQDWTGAHPYGYTF; cdr3_nt: TGCGCCAGCAGCCAAGATTGGACAGGCGCCCACCCATATGGCTACACCTTC
v_call: TRBV5-6; d_call: TRBD2; clone_size: .; j_call: TRBJ2-3; cdr3_aa: CASSLSARGVRDTQYF; cdr3_nt: TGTGCCAGCAGCTTAAGCGCGCGGGGGGTCCGAGATACGCAGTATTTT
v_call: TRBV4-2; d_call: .; clone_size: .; j_call: TRBJ2-3; cdr3_aa: CASSGLAVSTDTQYF; cdr3_nt: TGTGCCAGCAGCGGATTAGCGGTGAGCACAGATACGCAGTATTTT
v_call: TRBV15; d_call: .; clone_size: .; j_call: TRBJ1-3; cdr3_aa: CATSKNGNTIYF; cdr3_nt: TGTGCCACCAGCAAGAATGGAAACACCATATATTTT
v_call: TRBV4-3; d_call: TRBD1; clone_size: .; j_call: TRBJ1-2; cdr3_aa: CASSQHQQGAYGYTF; cdr3_nt: TGCGCCAGCAGCCAACACCAACAGGGGGCCTATGGCTACACCTTC
v_call: TRBV28; d_call: .; clone_size: .; j_call: TRBJ2-1; cdr3_aa: CASSNPHGLGEQFF; cdr3_nt: TGTGCCAGCAGTAACCCCCACGGGTTGGGTGAGCAGTTCTTC
v_call: TRBV29-1; d_call: .; clone_size: .; j_call: TRBJ1-1; cdr3_aa: CSVDPTVGQAFF; cdr3_nt: TGCAGCGTTGACCCCACAGTAGGTCAAGCTTTCTTT
v_call: TRBV19; d_call: .; clone_size: .; j_call: TRBJ1-3; cdr3_aa: CASSGGTSPGNTIYF; cdr3_nt: TGTGCCAGTAGTGGAGGGACATCTCCTGGAAACACCATATATTTT
v_call: TRBV6-2/TRBV6-3; d_call: .; clone_size: .; j_call: TRBJ2-1; cdr3_aa: CASRSTGSDEQFF; cdr3_nt: TGTGCCAGCAGATCAACAGGTTCCGATGAGCAGTTCTTC
v_call: TRBV5-1; d_call: .; clone_size: once; j_call: TRBJ2-3; cdr3_aa: CASGRGDTQYF; cdr3_nt: TGCGCCAGCGGCAGGGGAGATACGCAGTATTTT
v_call: TRBV4-3; d_call: .; clone_size: few; j_call: TRBJ2-5; cdr3_aa: CASSLRGGHSETQYF; cdr3_nt: TGCGCCAGCAGCCTCCGAGGGGGGCACTCGGAGACCCAGTACTTC
v_call: TRBV7-8; d_call: .; clone_size: few; j_call: TRBJ1-2; cdr3_aa: CASSLAGTDYGYTF; cdr3_nt: TGTGCCAGCAGCTTAGCCGGGACGGACTATGGCTACACCTTC
v_call: TRBV7-2; d_call: TRBD1; clone_size: few; j_call: TRBJ1-6; cdr3_aa: CASSLDRAASPLHF; cdr3_nt: TGTGCCAGCAGCCTGGACAGGGCGGCTTCACCCCTCCACTTT
v_call: TRBV6-5; d_call: TRBD1; clone_size: few; j_call: TRBJ2-7; cdr3_aa: CASTPTGGQSYEQYF; cdr3_nt: TGTGCCAGCACTCCAACAGGGGGTCAGTCCTACGAGCAGTACTTC
v_call: TRBV20-1; d_call: TRBD1; clone_size: .; j_call: TRBJ1-1; cdr3_aa: CSARVRQGRSTEAFF; cdr3_nt: TGCAGTGCTAGAGTCCGACAGGGGCGTAGCACTGAAGCTTTCTTT
v_call: TRBV7-2; d_call: .; clone_size: .; j_call: TRBJ2-1; cdr3_aa: CASSFKRLNEQFF; cdr3_nt: TGTGCCAGCAGCTTTAAGCGTCTAAATGAGCAGTTCTTC
v_call: TRBV12-3/TRBV12-4; d_call: .; clone_size: many; j_call: TRBJ2-1; cdr3_aa: CASSLSVLGNEQFF; cdr3_nt: TGTGCCAGCAGTTTAAGTGTCCTTGGCAATGAGCAGTTCTTC
v_call: TRBV6-1; d_call: .; clone_size: few; j_call: TRBJ1-6; cdr3_aa: CASSEAFRYWSPLHF; cdr3_nt: TGTGCCAGCAGTGAAGCTTTCCGATATTGGTCACCCCTCCACTTT
v_call: TRBV12-3/TRBV12-4; d_call: .; clone_size: few; j_call: TRBJ2-2; cdr3_aa: CASSSSYTGELFF; cdr3_nt: TGTGCCAGCAGTTCGAGCTACACCGGGGAGCTGTTTTTT
v_call: TRBV28; d_call: .; clone_size: few; j_call: TRBJ1-6; cdr3_aa: CASSLVRDSPLHF; cdr3_nt: TGTGCCAGCAGTTTAGTCAGGGATTCACCCCTCCACTTT
v_call: TRBV4-3; d_call: .; clone_size: .; j_call: TRBJ2-3; cdr3_aa: CASSQDIRDTQYF; cdr3_nt: TGCGCCAGCAGCCAAGACATACGGGATACGCAGTATTTT
v_call: TRBV12-3/TRBV12-4; d_call: .; clone_size: many; j_call: TRBJ2-1; cdr3_aa: CASSFGGTYNEQFF; cdr3_nt: TGTGCCAGCAGTTTCGGGGGAACCTACAATGAGCAGTTCTTC
v_call: TRBV7-9; d_call: .; clone_size: few; j_call: TRBJ2-7; cdr3_aa: CASSLGVDGSYEQYF; cdr3_nt: TGTGCCAGCAGCTTAGGGGTTGACGGGTCCTACGAGCAGTACTTC
v_call: TRBV7-9; d_call: TRBD1; clone_size: few; j_call: TRBJ1-6; cdr3_aa: CASSPLTGGDSPLHF; cdr3_nt: TGTGCCAGCAGCCCCCTGACAGGGGGCGATTCACCCCTCCACTTT
v_call: TRBV28; d_call: TRBD1; clone_size: .; j_call: TRBJ2-5; cdr3_aa: CASSAQSRQGRTRETQYF; cdr3_nt: TGTGCCAGCAGTGCCCAATCCCGACAGGGGAGGACGCGCGAGACCCAGTACTTC
v_call: TRBV5-6; d_call: TRBD1; clone_size: .; j_call: TRBJ1-2; cdr3_aa: CASSPAGTGRGYTF; cdr3_nt: TGTGCCAGCAGCCCGGCCGGGACAGGGCGAGGCTACACCTTC